The clone carrying this T cell receptor (beta chain) was recorded many times. These data come from a study of blood T cells in healthy people across ages. The overall study: There was about one barcoded beta molecule captured by template switching per two T cells.

The donors, healthy Caucasians from Russia, were aged 6 to 90. This CDR3 spans 15 amino acids. CDR1 is SSHAT, CDR2 FNYEAQ, per germline (reference sequence). V shed 5 bases and J 1 base; nucleotides not matched to a gene: 7. Primers used in a second PCR of roughly 7 to 11 cycles were a sample-barcoded 5' primer and a J-beta primer mix. From the 5' RACE reads, TCRdb called clonotypes with MiXCR, one entry per CDR3 protein. The repertoire holds about 830,000 distinct CDR3 sequences, roughly 64% seen once, with approximately 21% in the top ten. Sequencing was done on a sample of blood. This chain connects TRBV7-7 to TRBJ2-5; 7 positions agree with TRBD1. The receptor was isolated from a man between 25 and 39 years old in good health. CDR3 nucleotide sequence: TGTGCCAGCAGCCAAGGGACAGCAGTCCAAGAGACCCAGTACTTC. Translating it yields CASSQGTAVQETQYF.